What follows is one T cell receptor beta chain and its context. Original processing notes: Estimation of nucleated cell counts relied on the amplification of reference gene primers. Some clones are missing from TCRdb's copy, which holds only in-frame ones; the method was immunoSEQ multiplex PCR. The D gene and trimming were derived from the DNA, and the V and J assignments and clone size from that table. The sample has about 300,000 clones; approximately 89% are singletons. The sample originates from a study of blood T cell repertoires in COVID-19. Across the whole study: From T cells, B-cell-depleted T cells, or PBMCs came the material, which was cDNA or gDNA.

The sequencing input was peripheral blood. This clonotype was sampled from a woman younger than 45 who had recovered from COVID-19.

In DNA form, the CDR3 reads TGTGCCAGTTGGGGAGGGGGCTCCTACGAGCAGTACTTC. It encodes CASWGGGSYEQYF. J is TRBJ2-7 and V is TRBV19; the D gene is possibly TRBD2 (7 bases). This CDR3 is built from 13 residues. V lost 8 bases, J lost 0 bases, and 11 bases lay in between. Germline values: CDR1 LNHDA, CDR2 SQIVND (reference sequence).